Sequencing of this T cell receptor (beta chain) was carried out in a study of OX40 agonist ivuxolimab in advanced cancers. A history of autoimmune disease or systemic immunosuppression excluded patients. Method: immunoSEQ multiplex PCR; TCRdb's copy keeps in-frame clones and lacks some. The table has about 58,000 clones, roughly 85% seen once. This CDR3 spans 13 amino acids. Germline values: CDR1 ENHRY, CDR2 SYGVKD. Trimming took off 8 bases at V and 0 bases at J, with 7 bases between the two ends. The chain employs TRBV10-3 and TRBJ2-2; D tentatively reads TRBD1 or TRBD2 (5 bases each). This specimen was CD4+ or CD8+ T cells sorted from blood, taken in a trial of the OX40 agonist ivuxolimab. This TCR derives from an adult with an advanced solid tumor such as melanoma, head and neck, liver or kidney cancer. Written as DNA, the CDR3 is TGTGCCATCGAGGGGTCGAACACCGGGGAGCTGTTTTTT. It yields the protein CAIEGSNTGELFF.